This T cell receptor beta chain emerged from a study of early T cells in non-severe SARS-CoV-2 infection. Trimming shortened V by 6 bases and J by 3 bases, and 8 bases separated the two germline ends. The CDR3 totals 13 residues. The germline V gene has CDR1 ENHRY and CDR2 SYGVKD. TCRdb redid the calling of the 5' RACE reads with MiXCR, one entry per CDR3 protein. The sample gives roughly 72,000 distinct CDR3 sequences, 13% of which show up once; around 1.1% is in the top ten. Sequencing used whole blood. V usage is TRBV10-3 and J usage is TRBJ2-2; a possible D gene is TRBD1 (5 bases). This TCR was recovered from an adult who was a healthcare worker with PCR-confirmed SARS-CoV-2 infection or an uninfected control (not recorded which). The CDR3 region is CAIRQVDTGELFF. As DNA, the CDR3 is TGTGCCATCAGACAGGTAGACACCGGGGAGCTGTTTTTT.